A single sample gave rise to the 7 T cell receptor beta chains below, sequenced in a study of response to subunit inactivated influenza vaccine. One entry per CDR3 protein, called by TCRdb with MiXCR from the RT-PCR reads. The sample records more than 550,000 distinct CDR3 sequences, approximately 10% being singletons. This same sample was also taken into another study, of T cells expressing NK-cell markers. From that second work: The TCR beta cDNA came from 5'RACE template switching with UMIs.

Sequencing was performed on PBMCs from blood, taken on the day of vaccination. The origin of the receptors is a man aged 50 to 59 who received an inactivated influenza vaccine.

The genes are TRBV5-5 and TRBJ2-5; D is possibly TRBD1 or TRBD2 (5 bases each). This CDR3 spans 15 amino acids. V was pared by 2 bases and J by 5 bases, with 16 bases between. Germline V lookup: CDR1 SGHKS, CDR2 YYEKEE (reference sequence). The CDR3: CASSFGTFSGETQYF. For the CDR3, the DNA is TGTGCCAGCAGCTTTGGGACCTTCAGTGGGGAGACCCAGTACTTC.

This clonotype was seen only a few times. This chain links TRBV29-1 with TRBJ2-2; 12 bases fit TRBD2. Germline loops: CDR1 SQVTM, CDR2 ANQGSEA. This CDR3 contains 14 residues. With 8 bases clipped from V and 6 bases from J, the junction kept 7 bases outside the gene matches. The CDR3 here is CSYGLAGLAGELFF. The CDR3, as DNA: TGCAGCTACGGACTAGCGGGACTCGCCGGGGAGCTGTTTTTT.

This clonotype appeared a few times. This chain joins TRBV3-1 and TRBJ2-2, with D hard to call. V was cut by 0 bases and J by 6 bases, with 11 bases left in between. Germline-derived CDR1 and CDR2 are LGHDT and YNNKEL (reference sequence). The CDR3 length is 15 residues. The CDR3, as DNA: TGTGCCAGCAGCCAAGACCCCCTCCCGTCCGGGGAGCTGTTTTTT. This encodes CASSQDPLPSGELFF.

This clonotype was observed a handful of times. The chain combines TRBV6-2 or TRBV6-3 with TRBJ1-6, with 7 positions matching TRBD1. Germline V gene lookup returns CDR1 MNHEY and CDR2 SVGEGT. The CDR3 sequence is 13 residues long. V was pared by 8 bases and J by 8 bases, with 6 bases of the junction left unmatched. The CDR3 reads CASRQGRDSPLHF. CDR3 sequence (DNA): TGTGCCAGCCGACAGGGAAGAGATTCACCCCTCCACTTT.

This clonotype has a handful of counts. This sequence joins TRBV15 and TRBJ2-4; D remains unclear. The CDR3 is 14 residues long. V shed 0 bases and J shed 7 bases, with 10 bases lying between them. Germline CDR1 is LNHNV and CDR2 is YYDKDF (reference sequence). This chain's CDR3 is CATSREDQRNIQYF. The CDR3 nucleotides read TGTGCCACCAGCAGAGAAGACCAGAGGAACATTCAGTACTTC.

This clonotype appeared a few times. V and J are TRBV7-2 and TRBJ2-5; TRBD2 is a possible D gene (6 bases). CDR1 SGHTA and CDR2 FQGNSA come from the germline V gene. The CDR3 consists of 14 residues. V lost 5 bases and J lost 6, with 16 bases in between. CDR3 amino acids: CASSVGLTWQTQYF. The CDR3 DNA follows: TGTGCCAGCAGCGTGGGACTTACTTGGCAGACCCAGTACTTC.

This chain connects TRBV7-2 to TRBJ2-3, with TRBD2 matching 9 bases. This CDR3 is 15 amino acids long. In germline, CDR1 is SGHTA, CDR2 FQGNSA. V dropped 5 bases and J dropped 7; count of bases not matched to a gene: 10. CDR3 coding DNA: TGTGCCAGCAGCCAAAAGGCTAGCGGGACGTATACGCAGTATTTT. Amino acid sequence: CASSQKASGTYTQYF.